This entry features one TCR beta chain sequence. Extraction yielded at least 6 micrograms of total RNA per sample. This CDR3 is 16 amino acids long. V lost 0 bases and J lost 0, with 15 bases in between. CDR1 and CDR2 (germline): DFQATT, SNEGSKA (reference sequence). The data originate from a study of blood T cells in healthy people across ages. Primed by a sample-barcoded 5' primer and a J-beta primer mix, a second PCR proceeded for about 6 to 11 cycles. From the 5' RACE reads, TCRdb called clonotypes with MiXCR, one entry per CDR3 protein. The sample shows about 1,600,000 distinct CDR3 sequences, approximately 42% of them seen only once.

The rearrangement joins TRBV20-1 to TRBJ2-7; maybe TRBD1 (6 bases). The sample was blood. This sequence was found in a woman between 18 and 30 years old in good health. The CDR3 spells CSARDGQLIDSYEQYF. The CDR3 bases are TGCAGTGCTAGAGATGGACAGCTGATCGACTCCTACGAGCAGTACTTC.